A selection of T cell receptor beta chains follows, all from one sample in a study of spatial heterogeneity in lung cancer. TCRdb re-analysed the 5' RACE reads in MiXCR, keeping a single row per CDR3 protein. The sample consists of 40,000 to 50,000 distinct CDR3 sequences, around 13% of them appearing once. The sample consisted of PBMCs, taken at surgery. The receptors derive from a male donor with early-stage non-small cell lung cancer. Each CDR3 is given without its conserved first and last residue.

ASSATGFYEQY	TRBJ2-7	TRBV2
ASSWDGSYNSPLH	TRBJ1-6	TRBV28
SVGSLLHNEQF	TRBJ2-1	TRBV29-1
SARTASGRAGSEQY	TRBJ2-7	TRBV20-1
ASSLATNSYEQY	TRBJ2-7	TRBV5-1
ASGVVAWTDTQY	TRBJ2-3	TRBV7-8
SARNGANYGYT	TRBJ1-2	TRBV20-1
ATSDNGLAGLRRF	TRBJ2-1	TRBV24-1
ASSRGGKAVDTQY	TRBJ2-3	TRBV28
ASRPYRGNSPLH	TRBJ1-6	TRBV6-6
SARDYNSPLH	TRBJ1-6	TRBV20-1
ASSLNPGTEAF	TRBJ1-1	TRBV12-3/TRBV12-4
ASRAERYSNQPQH	TRBJ1-5	TRBV6-6
AIRDGTYEQY	TRBJ2-7	TRBV10-3
SASDREETQY	TRBJ2-5	TRBV20-1
SARGDNEQF	TRBJ2-1	TRBV20-1
SAREVAAEKLF	TRBJ1-4	TRBV20-1
ASSLGVSGQGREKLF	TRBJ1-4	TRBV5-1
SVLDSRYEQY	TRBJ2-7	TRBV29-1
ASSFGTPSTDMQY	TRBJ2-3	TRBV6-5
ASSFPGRRDGYT	TRBJ1-2	TRBV5-1
ASSLGRPLNTEAF	TRBJ1-1	TRBV7-9
ASSPVTGGPFDEQF	TRBJ2-1	TRBV2
ASTTGTTFNEQF	TRBJ2-1	TRBV6-6
ASSQEVGQPNTGELF	TRBJ2-2	TRBV4-1
ASSQQGARYNEQF	TRBJ2-1	TRBV7-3
ASSENSGGAPYEQY	TRBJ2-7	TRBV10-2
ASKDPNYGYT	TRBJ1-2	TRBV6-5
ASGLADWSDTQH	.	TRBV2
ATGGGSYNEQF	TRBJ2-1	TRBV6-6
ASSIAGTLRGAEAF	TRBJ1-1	TRBV19
ASSYTGYNEQF	TRBJ2-1	TRBV7-2
ASSPGTGGFYEQF	TRBJ2-1	TRBV9
ASRPSTGREQY	TRBJ2-7	TRBV10-2
ASSFDRFGKTQY	TRBJ2-5	TRBV5-1
SAGHGKTYEQY	TRBJ2-7	TRBV29-1
ASSPTGPGTDTQY	TRBJ2-3	TRBV18
ASSPGGQVSYEQY	TRBJ2-7	TRBV12-3/TRBV12-4
ASSSGQGATGELF	TRBJ2-2	TRBV11-2
ASSLAVEDGYT	TRBJ1-2	TRBV5-1
ASSSSGGSETQY	TRBJ2-5	TRBV2
ASSIQSRASGELF	TRBJ2-2	TRBV5-4
ASSFNGGTEAF	TRBJ1-1	TRBV12-3/TRBV12-4
ASSLRDEIDEKLF	TRBJ1-4	TRBV11-1
AISEGDQPQH	TRBJ1-5	TRBV10-3
ASGDRLNTEAF	TRBJ1-1	TRBV7-2
SVTARVRVNTEAF	TRBJ1-1	TRBV29-1
ASGPGFRIEGNTGELF	TRBJ2-2	TRBV12-5
ASSIGQNQPQH	TRBJ1-5	TRBV19
ASSTGGYGNTIY	TRBJ1-3	TRBV11-2
ASSFTSGSTSQETQY	TRBJ2-5	TRBV19
ASSLEGRPSTDTQY	TRBJ2-3	TRBV5-1
ASRKLAGRYNEQF	TRBJ2-1	TRBV2
ASSFGIAGIYNEQF	TRBJ2-1	TRBV5-1
ASSKPQTAMNQPQH	TRBJ1-5	TRBV21-1
ASSTGTLDEQF	TRBJ2-1	TRBV5-1
ASRLMGGQETQY	TRBJ2-5	TRBV5-1
ASSQGRASAQPQH	TRBJ1-5	TRBV3-1